The subject of this entry is one T cell receptor beta chain. TCR alpha and TCR beta cDNA libraries carrying sample barcodes and UMIs were produced by 5'RACE using constant-segment primers. TCRdb reprocessed the 5' RACE reads with MiXCR, giving one entry per CDR3 protein. The repertoire holds about half a million distinct CDR3 sequences, approximately 18% seen once, with approximately 13% in the top ten. Germline values: CDR1 SGHTA, CDR2 FQGNSA. CDR3 length equals 15 residues. V shed 1 base and J 2 bases; nucleotides not matched to a gene: 3. This specimen belongs to a study of T-cell memory formation after mild COVID-19.

This chain joins TRBV7-2 and TRBJ2-3, with 7 nucleotides matching TRBD2. What was sequenced was PBMCs or a T cell subset sorted from them (not recorded which). The receptor comes from an adult woman who had mild COVID-19 (a few samples of this study predate the infection). Cell type and time point are not known. This CDR3 is CASSLVAGNTDTQYF. The CDR3, as DNA: TGTGCCAGCAGCTTAGTAGCGGGTAACACAGATACGCAGTATTTT.